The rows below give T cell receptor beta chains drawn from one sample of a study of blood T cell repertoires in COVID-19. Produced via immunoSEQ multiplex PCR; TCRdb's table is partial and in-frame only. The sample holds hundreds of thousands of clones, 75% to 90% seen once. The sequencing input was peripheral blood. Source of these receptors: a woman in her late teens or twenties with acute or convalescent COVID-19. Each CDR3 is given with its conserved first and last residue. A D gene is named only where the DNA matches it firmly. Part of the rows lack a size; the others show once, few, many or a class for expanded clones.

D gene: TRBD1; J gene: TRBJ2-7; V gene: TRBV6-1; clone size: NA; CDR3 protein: CASTTPGQPYEQYF; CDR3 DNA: TGTGCCAGCACCACCCCGGGACAGCCCTACGAGCAGTACTTC
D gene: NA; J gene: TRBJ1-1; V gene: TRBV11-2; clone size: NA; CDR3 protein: CASSLVGQHSIGNTEAFF; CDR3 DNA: TGTGCCAGCAGCTTAGTTGGACAGCATTCGATTGGGAACACTGAAGCTTTCTTT
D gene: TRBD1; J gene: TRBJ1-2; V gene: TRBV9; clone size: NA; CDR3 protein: CASSRDRELGYTF; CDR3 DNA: TGTGCCAGCAGCCGGGACAGGGAGCTTGGCTACACCTTC
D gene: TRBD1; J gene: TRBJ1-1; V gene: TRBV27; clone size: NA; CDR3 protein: CASSFKPGQGALGGNTEAFF; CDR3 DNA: TGTGCCAGCAGTTTTAAACCGGGACAGGGGGCTCTGGGGGGGAACACTGAAGCTTTCTTT
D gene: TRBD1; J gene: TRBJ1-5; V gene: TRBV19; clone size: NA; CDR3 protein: CASTPGQGWDQPQHF; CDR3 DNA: TGTGCCAGTACCCCGGGACAGGGTTGGGATCAGCCCCAGCATTTT
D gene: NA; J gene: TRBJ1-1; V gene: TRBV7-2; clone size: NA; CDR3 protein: CASSIQNTEAFF; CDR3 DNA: TGTGCCAGCAGCATACAGAACACTGAAGCTTTCTTT
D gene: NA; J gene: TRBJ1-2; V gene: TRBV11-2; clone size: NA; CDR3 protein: CASSRFAAGPYGNGYTF; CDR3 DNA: TGTGCCAGCAGCCGGTTCGCGGCGGGCCCCTATGGGAATGGCTACACCTTC
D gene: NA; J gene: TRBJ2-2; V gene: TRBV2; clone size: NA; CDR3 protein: CASSEVRGSTGELFF; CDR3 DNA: TGTGCCAGCAGTGAGGTCAGGGGAAGCACCGGGGAGCTGTTTTTT
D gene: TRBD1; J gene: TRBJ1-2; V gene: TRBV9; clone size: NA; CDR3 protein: CASSLQGTDYGYTF; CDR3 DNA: TGTGCCAGCAGTCTACAGGGGACCGACTATGGCTACACCTTC
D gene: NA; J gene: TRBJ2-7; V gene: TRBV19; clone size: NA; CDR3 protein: CASSTSTFYEQYF; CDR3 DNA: TGTGCCAGTAGTACATCAACATTCTACGAGCAGTACTTC
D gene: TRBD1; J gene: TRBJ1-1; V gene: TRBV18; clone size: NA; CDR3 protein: CASSPGILSLDRGTEAFF; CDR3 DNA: TGTGCCAGCTCACCGGGTATTTTATCGCTGGACAGGGGAACTGAAGCTTTCTTT
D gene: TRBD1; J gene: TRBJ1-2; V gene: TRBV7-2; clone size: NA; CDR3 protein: CASSPDRSGNYGYTF; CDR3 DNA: TGTGCCAGCAGCCCGGACAGGTCGGGAAACTATGGCTACACCTTC
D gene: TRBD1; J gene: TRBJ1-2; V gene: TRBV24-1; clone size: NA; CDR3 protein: CATSDAPGTDNYGYTF; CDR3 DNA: TGTGCCACCAGTGATGCCCCCGGGACAGATAACTATGGCTACACCTTC
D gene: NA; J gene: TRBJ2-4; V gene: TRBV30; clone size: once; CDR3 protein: CAWSRDTPGNIQYF; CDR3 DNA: TGTGCCTGGAGTAGGGACACCCCGGGAAACATTCAGTACTTC
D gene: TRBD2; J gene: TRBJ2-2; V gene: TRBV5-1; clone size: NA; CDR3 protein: CASNNVGGIVTGELFF; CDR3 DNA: TGCGCCAGCAACAACGTCGGGGGGATTGTGACCGGGGAGCTGTTTTTT
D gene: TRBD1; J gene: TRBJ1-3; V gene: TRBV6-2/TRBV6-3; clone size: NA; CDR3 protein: CASSRPKTGDSGNTIYF; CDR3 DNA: TGTGCCAGCAGTCGCCCGAAGACAGGGGACTCTGGAAACACCATATATTTT
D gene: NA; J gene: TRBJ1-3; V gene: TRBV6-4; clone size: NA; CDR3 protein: CATHRLTRRSGNTIYF; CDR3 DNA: TGTGCCACCCATAGACTGACCCGCCGGTCTGGAAACACCATATATTTT
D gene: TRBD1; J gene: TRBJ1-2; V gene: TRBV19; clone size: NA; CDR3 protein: CASSLGPGGLYGYTF; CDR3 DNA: TGTGCCAGTAGCCTTGGACCAGGGGGCCTCTATGGCTACACCTTC
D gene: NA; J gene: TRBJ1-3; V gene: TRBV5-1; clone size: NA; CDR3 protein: CASSPQGSSGNTIYF; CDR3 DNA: TGCGCCAGCAGCCCACAGGGATCTTCTGGAAACACCATATATTTT
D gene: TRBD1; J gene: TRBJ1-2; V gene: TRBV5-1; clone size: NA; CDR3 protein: CASSLGDRANYGYTF; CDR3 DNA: TGCGCCAGCAGCTTGGGGGACAGAGCTAACTATGGCTACACCTTC
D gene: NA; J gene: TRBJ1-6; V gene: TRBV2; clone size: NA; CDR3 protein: CASSERVSSYNSPLHF; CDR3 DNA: TGTGCCAGCAGTGAACGGGTCAGCTCCTATAATTCACCCCTCCACTTT
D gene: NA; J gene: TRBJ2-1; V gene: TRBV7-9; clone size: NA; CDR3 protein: CASSHGRVEDEQFF; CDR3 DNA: TGTGCCAGCAGCCATGGAAGAGTTGAGGATGAGCAGTTCTTC
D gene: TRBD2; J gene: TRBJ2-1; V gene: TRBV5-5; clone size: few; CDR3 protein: CASSFTGGGAYNEQFF; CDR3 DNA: TGTGCCAGCAGCTTTACGGGCGGGGGGGCCTACAATGAGCAGTTCTTC
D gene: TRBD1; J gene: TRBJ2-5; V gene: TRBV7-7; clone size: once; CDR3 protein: CASSLGLRGRRETQYF; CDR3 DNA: TGTGCCAGCAGCTTAGGGCTCAGGGGGCGCCGAGAGACCCAGTACTTC
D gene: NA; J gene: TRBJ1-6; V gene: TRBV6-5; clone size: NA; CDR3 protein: CASSYSRPSVGSPLHF; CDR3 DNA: TGTGCCAGCAGTTACTCCCGACCGAGCGTAGGTTCACCCCTCCACTTT
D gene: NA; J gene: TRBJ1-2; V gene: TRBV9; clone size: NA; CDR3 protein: CASSEDTSLYGYTF; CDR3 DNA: TGTGCCAGCAGCGAAGACACCTCGCTATATGGCTACACCTTC
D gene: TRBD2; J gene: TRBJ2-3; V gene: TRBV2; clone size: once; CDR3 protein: CAMTTAGGPQYF; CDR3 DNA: TGTGCCATGACCACAGCGGGGGGGCCGCAGTATTTT
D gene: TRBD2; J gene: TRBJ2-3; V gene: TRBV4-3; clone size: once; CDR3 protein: CASSQGAGGRVDTQYF; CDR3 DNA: TGCGCCAGCAGCCAAGGGGCGGGGGGGCGTGTAGATACGCAGTATTTT
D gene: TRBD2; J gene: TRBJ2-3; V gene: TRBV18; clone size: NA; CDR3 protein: CASSPSLAGGLTDTQYF; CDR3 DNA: TGTGCCAGCTCACCCTCGCTAGCGGGGGGGCTGACAGATACGCAGTATTTT
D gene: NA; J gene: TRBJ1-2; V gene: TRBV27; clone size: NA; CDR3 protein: CASSSLRWFSYTF; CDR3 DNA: TGTGCCAGCAGTTCCCTGCGGTGGTTTAGCTACACCTTC
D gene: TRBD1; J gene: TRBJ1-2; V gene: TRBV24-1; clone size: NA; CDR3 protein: CATSDPGQGDYGYTF; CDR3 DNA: TGTGCCACCAGTGACCCAGGACAGGGGGACTATGGCTACACCTTC
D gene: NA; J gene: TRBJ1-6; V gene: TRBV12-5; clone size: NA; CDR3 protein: CASGLVGFVTANSPLHF; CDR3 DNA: TGTGCTAGTGGTTTGGTAGGTTTTGTGACAGCTAATTCACCCCTCCACTTT
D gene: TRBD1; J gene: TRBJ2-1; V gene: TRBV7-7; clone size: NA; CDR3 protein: CASSLRFRGQGAFGEQFF; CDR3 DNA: TGTGCCAGCAGCTTAAGATTCAGGGGGCAGGGGGCGTTTGGGGAGCAGTTCTTC
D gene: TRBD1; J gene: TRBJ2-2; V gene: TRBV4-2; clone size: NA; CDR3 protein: CASSLPGTGNTGELFF; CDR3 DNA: TGTGCCAGCAGCCTCCCCGGGACAGGGAACACCGGGGAGCTGTTTTTT
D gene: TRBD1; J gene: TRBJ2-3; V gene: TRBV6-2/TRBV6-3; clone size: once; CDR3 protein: CASSYSGQGAQDTQYF; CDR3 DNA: TGTGCCAGCAGTTACTCCGGACAGGGGGCGCAAGATACGCAGTATTTT
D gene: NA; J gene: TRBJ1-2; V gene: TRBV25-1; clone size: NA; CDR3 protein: CASSGLGGFGYGYTF; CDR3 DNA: TGTGCCAGCAGTGGCCTCGGGGGGTTCGGCTATGGCTACACCTTC
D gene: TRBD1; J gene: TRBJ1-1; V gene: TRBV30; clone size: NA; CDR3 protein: CASVGRGTGLIAEAFF; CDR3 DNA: TGTGCCTCAGTAGGCCGAGGGACAGGGCTCATCGCTGAAGCTTTCTTT
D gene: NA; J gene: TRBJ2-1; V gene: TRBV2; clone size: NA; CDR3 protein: CASSVGPKEQFF; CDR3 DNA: TGTGCCAGCAGCGTGGGGCCAAAAGAGCAGTTCTTC
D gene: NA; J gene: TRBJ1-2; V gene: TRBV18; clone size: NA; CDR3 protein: CASSPTPGQNVKITNYGYTF; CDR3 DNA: TGTGCCAGCTCACCGACCCCAGGACAGAACGTAAAGATAACTAACTATGGCTACACCTTC
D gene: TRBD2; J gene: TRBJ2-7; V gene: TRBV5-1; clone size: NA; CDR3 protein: CASSLWEGRGVEQYF; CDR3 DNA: TGCGCCAGCAGCCTATGGGAGGGGCGCGGGGTCGAGCAGTACTTC
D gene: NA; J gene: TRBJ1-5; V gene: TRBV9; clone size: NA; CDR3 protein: CASSSYSNQPQHF; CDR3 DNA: TGTGCCAGCAGCTCCTATAGCAATCAGCCCCAGCATTTT
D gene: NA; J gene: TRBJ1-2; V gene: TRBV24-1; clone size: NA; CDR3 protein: CATSDWVGGSGYTF; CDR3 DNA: TGTGCCACCAGTGATTGGGTAGGGGGAAGTGGCTACACCTTC
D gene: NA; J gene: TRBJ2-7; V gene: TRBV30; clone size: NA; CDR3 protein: CAWSVGGFYEQYF; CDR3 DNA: TGTGCCTGGAGTGTAGGAGGATTCTACGAGCAGTACTTC
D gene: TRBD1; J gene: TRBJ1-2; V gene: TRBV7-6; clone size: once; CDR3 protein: CASSYGQGYYGYTF; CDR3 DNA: TGTGCCAGCAGTTATGGACAGGGGTACTATGGCTACACCTTC